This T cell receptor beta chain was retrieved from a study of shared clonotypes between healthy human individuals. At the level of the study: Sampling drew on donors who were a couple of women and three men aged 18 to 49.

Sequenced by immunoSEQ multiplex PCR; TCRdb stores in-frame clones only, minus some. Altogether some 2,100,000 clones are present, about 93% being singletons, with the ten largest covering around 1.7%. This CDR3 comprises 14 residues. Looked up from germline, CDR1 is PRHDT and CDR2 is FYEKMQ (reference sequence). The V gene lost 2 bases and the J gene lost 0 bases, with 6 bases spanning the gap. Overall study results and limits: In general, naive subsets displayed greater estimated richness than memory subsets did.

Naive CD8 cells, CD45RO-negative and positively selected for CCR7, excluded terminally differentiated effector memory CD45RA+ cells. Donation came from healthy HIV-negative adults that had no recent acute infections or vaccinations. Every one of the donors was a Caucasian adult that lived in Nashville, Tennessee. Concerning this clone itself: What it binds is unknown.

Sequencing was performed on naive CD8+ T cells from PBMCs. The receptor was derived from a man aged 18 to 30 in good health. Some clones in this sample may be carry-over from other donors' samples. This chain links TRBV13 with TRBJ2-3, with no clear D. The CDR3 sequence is CASSLTSSTDTQYF. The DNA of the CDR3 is TGTGCCAGCAGCTTAACGAGCAGCACAGATACGCAGTATTTT.